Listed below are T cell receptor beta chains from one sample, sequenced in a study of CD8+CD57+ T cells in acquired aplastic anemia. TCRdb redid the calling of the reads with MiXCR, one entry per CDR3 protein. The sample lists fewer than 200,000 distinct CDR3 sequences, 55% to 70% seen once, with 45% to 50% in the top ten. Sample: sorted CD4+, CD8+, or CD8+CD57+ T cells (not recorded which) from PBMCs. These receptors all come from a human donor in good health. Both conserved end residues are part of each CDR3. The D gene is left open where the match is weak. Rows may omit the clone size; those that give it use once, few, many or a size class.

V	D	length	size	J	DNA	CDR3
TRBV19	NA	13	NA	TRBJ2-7	TGTGCCAGTAGTATAGGACAGCTTCGGGAGCAGTACTTC	CASSIGQLREQYF
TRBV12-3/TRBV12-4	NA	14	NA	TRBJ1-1	TGTGCCAGCAGTTTAGGGGCCCCGAACACTGAAGCTTTCTTT	CASSLGAPNTEAFF
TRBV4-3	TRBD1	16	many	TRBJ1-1	TGCGCCAGCAGCCAAGTCGCCGGACAGGGAGGCACTGAAGCTTTCTTT	CASSQVAGQGGTEAFF
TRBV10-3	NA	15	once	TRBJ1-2	TGTGCCATCAGTGAGAGTTTAGGAGGGGTATATGGCTACACCTTC	CAISESLGGVYGYTF
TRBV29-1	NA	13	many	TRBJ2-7	TGCAGCGTTGAAGAAGCACAGTCCTACGAGCAGTACTTC	CSVEEAQSYEQYF
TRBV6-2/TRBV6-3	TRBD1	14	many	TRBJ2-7	TGTGCCAGCAGAGTCCAGGGGGCATTTAACGAGCAGTACTTC	CASRVQGAFNEQYF
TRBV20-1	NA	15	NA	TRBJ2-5	TGCAGTGCTAGATCTGGGGGCGGGGTCAAAGAGACCCAGTACTTC	CSARSGGGVKETQYF
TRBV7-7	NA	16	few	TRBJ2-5	TGTGCCAGCAGCTTGGGAAGACTAGTACGGCAAGAGACCCAGTACTTC	CASSLGRLVRQETQYF
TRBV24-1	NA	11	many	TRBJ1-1	TGTGCCCCGTTAAGCATCACTGAAGCTTTCTTT	CAPLSITEAFF
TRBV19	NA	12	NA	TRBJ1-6	TGTGCCAGTAGGCACAGGGATTCACCCCTCCACTTT	CASRHRDSPLHF
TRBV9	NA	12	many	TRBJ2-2	TGTGCCAGCAGCGTAGAGACCGGGGAGCTGTTTTTT	CASSVETGELFF
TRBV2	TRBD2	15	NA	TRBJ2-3	TGTGCCAGCCACTCGGGGCGGGGGGGTACAGATACGCAGTATTTT	CASHSGRGGTDTQYF
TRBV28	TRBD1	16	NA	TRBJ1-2	TGTGCCAGCAGTCCTCACCCAAGGACAGGTCTTCGGGGCTACACCTTC	CASSPHPRTGLRGYTF
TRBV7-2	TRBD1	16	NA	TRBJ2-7	TGTGCCAGCAGCTTACACTGGGACAGGGGGTTCAACGAGCAGTACTTC	CASSLHWDRGFNEQYF
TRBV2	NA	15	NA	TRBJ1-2	TGTGCCAGCAGTGAAAGGCAGGTCGTGGGATATGGCTACACCTTC	CASSERQVVGYGYTF
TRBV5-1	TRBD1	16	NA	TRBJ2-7	TGCGCCAGCAGCTCAGGACAGGGCATTAACTTCTACGAGCAGTACTTC	CASSSGQGINFYEQYF
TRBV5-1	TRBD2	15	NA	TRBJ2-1	TGCGCCAGCAGCCCGGGACTAGCGGGAACGGGTGAGCAGTTCTTC	CASSPGLAGTGEQFF
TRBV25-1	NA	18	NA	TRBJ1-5	TGTGCCGTTGCTCCCGGGACACCTCCATCCCATAGCAATCAGCCCCAGCATTTT	CAVAPGTPPSHSNQPQHF
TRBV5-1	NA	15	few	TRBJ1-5	TGCGCCAGCAGCTTGGGGCTGGATGGCAATCAGCCCCAGCATTTT	CASSLGLDGNQPQHF
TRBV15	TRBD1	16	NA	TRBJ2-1	TGTGCCACCAGCAGAGATGGGGGACAGTTCTACAATGAGCAGTTCTTC	CATSRDGGQFYNEQFF
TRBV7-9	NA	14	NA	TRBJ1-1	TGTGCCAGCAGCTTGGTGGGTGGGAACACTGAAGCTTTCTTT	CASSLVGGNTEAFF
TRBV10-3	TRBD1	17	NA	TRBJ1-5	TGTGCCAGCACTGGGGGACAGGAGTCTGCCCCGAATCAGCCCCAGCATTTT	CASTGGQESAPNQPQHF
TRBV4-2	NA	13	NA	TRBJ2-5	TGTGCCAGCAGCTTAATAGGGGCTGGGACCCAGTACTTC	CASSLIGAGTQYF
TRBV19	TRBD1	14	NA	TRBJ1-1	TGTGCCACTTCCCGACAGGGGGCGCTGACTGAAGCTTTCTTT	CATSRQGALTEAFF
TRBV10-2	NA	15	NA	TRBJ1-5	TGCGCCAGCAGCGAGACGGGGACACCTTTTCAGCCCCAGCATTTT	CASSETGTPFQPQHF
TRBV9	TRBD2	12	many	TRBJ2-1	TGTGCCAGCAGTTCCCCGGGACTAGCGATCATTTTC	CASSSPGLAIIF
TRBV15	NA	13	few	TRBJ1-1	TGTGCCACCAGCATAGTTCTGAACACTGAAGCTTTCTTT	CATSIVLNTEAFF
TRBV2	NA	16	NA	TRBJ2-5	TGTGCCAGCAGTGAAGCCCAGACAAGTAGTCGGGAGACCCAGTACTTC	CASSEAQTSSRETQYF
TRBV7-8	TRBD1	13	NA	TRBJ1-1	TGTGCCAGCAGCTTCCCGGGAGGGGGCGAGGCTTTCTTT	CASSFPGGGEAFF
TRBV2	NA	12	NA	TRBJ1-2	TGTGCCAGCAGTGAGCACGGTCATGGCTACACCTTC	CASSEHGHGYTF
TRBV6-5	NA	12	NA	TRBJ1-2	TGTGCCAGCAGGCGGGGAGCTCATGGCTACACCTTC	CASRRGAHGYTF
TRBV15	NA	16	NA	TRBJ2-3	TGTGCCACCAGCAAAGAGCCCCCGACGGTAACAGATACGCAGTATTTT	CATSKEPPTVTDTQYF
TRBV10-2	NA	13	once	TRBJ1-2	TGCGCCAGCAGCGCAGGGGTGGACTATGGCTACACCTTC	CASSAGVDYGYTF
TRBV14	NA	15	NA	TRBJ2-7	TGTGCCAGCAGTCATCACCAGGGTCGTGCCTACGAGCAGTACTTC	CASSHHQGRAYEQYF
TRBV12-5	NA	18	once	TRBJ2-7	TGTGCTAGTGGTTTGGTATTATCCCCAGCGCCCACCTTCTACGAGCAGTACTTC	CASGLVLSPAPTFYEQYF
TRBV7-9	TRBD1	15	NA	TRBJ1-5	TGTGCCAGCAGCCCACAGGGGTATAGCAATCAGCCCCAGCATTTT	CASSPQGYSNQPQHF
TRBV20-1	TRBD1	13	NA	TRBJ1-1	TGCAGTGCGATGGACAGGGGCGAGTTTGAAGCTTTCTTT	CSAMDRGEFEAFF
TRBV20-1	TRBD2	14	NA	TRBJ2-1	TGCAGTGCCACACCGGGACTAGCGGGCGATGAGCAGTTCTTC	CSATPGLAGDEQFF
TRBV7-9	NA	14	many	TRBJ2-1	TGTGCCAGCAGCTTAGAATACTTGCCCAATGAGCAGTTCTTC	CASSLEYLPNEQFF
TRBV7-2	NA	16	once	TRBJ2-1	TGTGCCAGCAGCTTATCCTCCTCCGTCCGGACCAATGAGCAGTTCTTC	CASSLSSSVRTNEQFF
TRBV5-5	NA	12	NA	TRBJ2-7	TGTGCCAGCAGTTTTCGAGGTATCGAGCAGTACTTC	CASSFRGIEQYF